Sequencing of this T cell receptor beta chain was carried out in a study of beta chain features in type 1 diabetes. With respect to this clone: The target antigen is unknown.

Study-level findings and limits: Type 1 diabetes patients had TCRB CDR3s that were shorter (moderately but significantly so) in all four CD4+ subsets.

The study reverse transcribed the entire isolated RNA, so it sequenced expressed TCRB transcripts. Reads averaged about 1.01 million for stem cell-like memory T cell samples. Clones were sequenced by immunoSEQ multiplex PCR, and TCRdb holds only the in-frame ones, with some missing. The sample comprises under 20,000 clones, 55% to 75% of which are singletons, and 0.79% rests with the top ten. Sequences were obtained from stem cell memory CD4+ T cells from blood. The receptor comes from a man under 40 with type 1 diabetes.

CDR3 in amino acids: CASSLQGDQPQHF. DNA for the CDR3: TGCGCCAGCAGCTTGCAAGGAGATCAGCCCCAGCATTTT. V is TRBV5-1 and J is TRBJ1-5; D is undetermined. This CDR3 is built from 13 residues. Looked up from germline, CDR1 is SGHRS and CDR2 is YFSETQ. V was cut by 1 base and J by 5 bases, with 7 bases left in between.